The TCR delta chain under discussion was sequenced for a study of γδ T cells in repeated Plasmodium falciparum infection. Overall study context: Donors were malaria-exposed Malian children or age- and gender-matched Australian children.

Per germline, CDR1 TSWWSYY and CDR2 QGS. Trimming removed 0 bases from V and 0 bases from J, with 44 bases in between. This CDR3 has 27 residues. TCRdb re-processed the multiplex PCR reads using CATT. Found here are some 100,000 delta-chain clones, more than 1.4% of them singletons; the top ten hold 9%. This clone was seen only a few times. Only one base separates this from a far larger clonotype, so it likely reflects a read error. Other nucleotide sequences in the sample specify the same CDR3. Bulk repertoires came from Vgamma9/Vdelta2+ or Vdelta2-negative gammadelta T cells flow-sorted from PBMC. The specimen was gamma-delta T cells from blood. The TCR sequence derives from a pool of human donors (malaria-infected and uninfected, not separated). This chain connects TRDV1 to TRDJ1; no clear D. The CDR3 coding sequence is TGTGCTCTTGGGGAACTCGTGAGGCGTGGGAGATGTAAAGAGTCTCACTCTCGGCTTAAGTACACCGATAAACTCATCTTT. Its translation: CALGELVRRGRCKESHSRLKYTDKLIF.